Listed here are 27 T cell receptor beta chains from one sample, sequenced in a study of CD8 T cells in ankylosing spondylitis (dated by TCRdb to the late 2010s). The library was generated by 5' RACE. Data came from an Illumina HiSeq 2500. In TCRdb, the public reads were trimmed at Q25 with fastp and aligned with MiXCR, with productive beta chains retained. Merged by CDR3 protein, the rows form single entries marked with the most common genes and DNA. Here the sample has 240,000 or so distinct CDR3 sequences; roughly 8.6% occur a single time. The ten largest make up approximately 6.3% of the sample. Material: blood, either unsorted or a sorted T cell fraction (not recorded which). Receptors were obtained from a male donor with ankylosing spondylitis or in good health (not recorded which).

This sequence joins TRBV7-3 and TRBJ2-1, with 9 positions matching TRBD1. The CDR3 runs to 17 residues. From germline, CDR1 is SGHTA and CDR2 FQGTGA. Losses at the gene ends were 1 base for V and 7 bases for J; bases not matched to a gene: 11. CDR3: CASSLIGDRGAENEQFF. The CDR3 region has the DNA TGTGCCAGCAGCTTAATCGGCGACAGGGGGGCCGAGAATGAGCAGTTCTTC.

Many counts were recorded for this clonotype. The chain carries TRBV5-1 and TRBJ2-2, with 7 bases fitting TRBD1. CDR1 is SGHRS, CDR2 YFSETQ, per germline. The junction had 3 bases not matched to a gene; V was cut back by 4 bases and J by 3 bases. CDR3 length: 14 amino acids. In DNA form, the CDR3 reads TGCGCCAGCAGCAGCACAGGGGACACCGGGGAGCTGTTTTTT. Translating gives CASSSTGDTGELFF.

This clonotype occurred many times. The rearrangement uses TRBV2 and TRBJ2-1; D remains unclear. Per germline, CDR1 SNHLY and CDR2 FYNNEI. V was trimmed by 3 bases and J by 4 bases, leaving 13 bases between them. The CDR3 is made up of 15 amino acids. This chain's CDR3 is CASSDESYLYNEQFF. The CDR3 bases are TGTGCCAGCAGTGATGAGTCGTACCTATACAATGAGCAGTTCTTC.

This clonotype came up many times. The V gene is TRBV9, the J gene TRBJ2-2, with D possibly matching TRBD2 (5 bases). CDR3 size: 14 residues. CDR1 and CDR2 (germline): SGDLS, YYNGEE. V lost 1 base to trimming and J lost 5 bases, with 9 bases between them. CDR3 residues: CASSVSEGTGELFF. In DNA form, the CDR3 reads TGTGCCAGCAGCGTAAGCGAGGGAACCGGGGAGCTGTTTTTT. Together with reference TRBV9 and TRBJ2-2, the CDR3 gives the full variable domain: DSGVTQTPKHLITATGQRVTLRCSPRSGDLSVYWYQQSLDQGLQFLIQYYNGEERAKGNILERFSAQQFPDLHSELNLSSLELGDSALYFCASSVSEGTGELFFGEGSRLTVL.

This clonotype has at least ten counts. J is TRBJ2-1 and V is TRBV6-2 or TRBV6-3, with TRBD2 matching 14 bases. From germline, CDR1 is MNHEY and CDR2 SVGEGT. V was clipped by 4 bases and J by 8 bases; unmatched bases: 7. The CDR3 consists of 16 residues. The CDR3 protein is CASSLGLAGAWDEQFF. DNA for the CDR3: TGTGCCAGCAGTTTGGGACTAGCGGGGGCCTGGGATGAGCAGTTCTTC.

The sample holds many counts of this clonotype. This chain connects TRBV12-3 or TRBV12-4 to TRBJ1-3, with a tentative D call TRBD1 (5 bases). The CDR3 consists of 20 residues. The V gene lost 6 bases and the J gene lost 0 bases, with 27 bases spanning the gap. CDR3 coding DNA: TGTGCCAGCAGCCGACGTCCCGTGATATCACAGGCCTACTCTGGAAACACCATATATTTT. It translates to CASSRRPVISQAYSGNTIYF.

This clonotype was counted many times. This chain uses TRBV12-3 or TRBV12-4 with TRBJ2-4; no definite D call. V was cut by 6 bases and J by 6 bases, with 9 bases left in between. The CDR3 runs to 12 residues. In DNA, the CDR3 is TGTGCCAGCAGCCTGGACCCAAACATTCAGTACTTC. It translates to CASSLDPNIQYF.

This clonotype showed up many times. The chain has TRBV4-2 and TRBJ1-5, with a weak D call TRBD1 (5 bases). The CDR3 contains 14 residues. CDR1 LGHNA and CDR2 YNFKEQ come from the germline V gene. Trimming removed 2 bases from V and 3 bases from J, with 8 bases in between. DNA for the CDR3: TGTGCCAGCAGCCAAAGACAGTTCAATCAGCCCCAGCATTTT. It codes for CASSQRQFNQPQHF.

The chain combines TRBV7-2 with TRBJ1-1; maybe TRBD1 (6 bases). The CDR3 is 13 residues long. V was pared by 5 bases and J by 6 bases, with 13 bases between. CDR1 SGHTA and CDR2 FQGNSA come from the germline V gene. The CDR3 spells CASSPRGVSEAFF. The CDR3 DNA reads TGTGCCAGCAGCCCGAGGGGGGTCTCTGAAGCTTTCTTT.

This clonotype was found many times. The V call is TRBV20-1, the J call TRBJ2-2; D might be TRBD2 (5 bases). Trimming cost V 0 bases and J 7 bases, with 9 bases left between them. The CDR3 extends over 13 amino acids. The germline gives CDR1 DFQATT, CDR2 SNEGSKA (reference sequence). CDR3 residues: CSARDEGGGELFF. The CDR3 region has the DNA TGCAGTGCTAGAGATGAGGGTGGCGGGGAGCTGTTTTTT.

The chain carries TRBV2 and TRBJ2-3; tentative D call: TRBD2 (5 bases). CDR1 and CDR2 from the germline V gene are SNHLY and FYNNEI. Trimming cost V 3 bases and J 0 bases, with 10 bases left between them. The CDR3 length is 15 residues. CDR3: CASSDEADSTDTQYF. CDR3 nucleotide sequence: TGTGCCAGCAGTGACGAAGCGGATAGCACAGATACGCAGTATTTT.

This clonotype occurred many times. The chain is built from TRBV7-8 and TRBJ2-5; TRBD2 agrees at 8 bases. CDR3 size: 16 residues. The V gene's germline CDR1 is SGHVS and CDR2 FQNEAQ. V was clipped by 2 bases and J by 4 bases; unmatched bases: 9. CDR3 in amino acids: CASSLNPGLAGETQYF. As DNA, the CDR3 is TGTGCCAGCAGCTTAAATCCGGGCCTAGCGGGAGAGACCCAGTACTTC.

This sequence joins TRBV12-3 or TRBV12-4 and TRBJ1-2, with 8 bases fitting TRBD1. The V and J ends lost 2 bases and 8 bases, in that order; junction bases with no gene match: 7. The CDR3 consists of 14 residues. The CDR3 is CASSLRQGPIGYTF. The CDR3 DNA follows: TGTGCCAGCAGTTTAAGACAGGGGCCTATCGGCTACACCTTC.

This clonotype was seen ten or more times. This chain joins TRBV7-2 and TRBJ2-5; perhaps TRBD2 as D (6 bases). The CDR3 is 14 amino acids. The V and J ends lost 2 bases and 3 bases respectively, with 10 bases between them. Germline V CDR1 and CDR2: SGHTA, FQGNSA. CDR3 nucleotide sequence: TGTGCCAGCAGCTTATGGGGGGAAAAAGAGACCCAGTACTTC. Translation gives CASSLWGEKETQYF. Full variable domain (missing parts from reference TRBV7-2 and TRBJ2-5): GAGVSQSPSNKVTEKGKDVELRCDPISGHTALYWYRQSLGQGLEFLIYFQGNSAPDKSGLPSDRFSAERTGGSVSTLTIQRTQQEDSAVYLCASSLWGEKETQYFGPGTRLLVL.

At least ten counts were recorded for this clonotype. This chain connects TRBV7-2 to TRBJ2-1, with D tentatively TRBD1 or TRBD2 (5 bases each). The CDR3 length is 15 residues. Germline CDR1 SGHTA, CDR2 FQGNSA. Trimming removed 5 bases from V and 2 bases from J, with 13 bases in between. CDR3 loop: CASSTRGAAYNEQFF. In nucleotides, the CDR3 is TGTGCCAGCAGCACTCGAGGGGCCGCCTACAATGAGCAGTTCTTC.

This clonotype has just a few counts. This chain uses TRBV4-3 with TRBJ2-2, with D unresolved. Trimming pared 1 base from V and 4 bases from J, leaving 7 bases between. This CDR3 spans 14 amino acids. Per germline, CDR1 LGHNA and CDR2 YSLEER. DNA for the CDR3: TGCGCCAGCAGCCAAGGCCACCGCACCGGGGAGCTGTTTTTT. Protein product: CASSQGHRTGELFF.

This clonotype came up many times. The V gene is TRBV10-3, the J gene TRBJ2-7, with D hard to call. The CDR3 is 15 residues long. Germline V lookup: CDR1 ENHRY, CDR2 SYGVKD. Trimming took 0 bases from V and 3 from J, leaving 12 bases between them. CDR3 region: CAISESGSTNYEQYF. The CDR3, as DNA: TGTGCCATCAGTGAGTCGGGCAGCACAAACTACGAGCAGTACTTC.

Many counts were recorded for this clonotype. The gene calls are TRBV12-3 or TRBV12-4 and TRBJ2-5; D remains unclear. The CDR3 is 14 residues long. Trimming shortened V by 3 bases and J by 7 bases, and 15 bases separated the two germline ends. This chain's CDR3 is CASSFYHLAGTQYF. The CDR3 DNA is TGTGCCAGCAGTTTTTACCACCTGGCAGGGACCCAGTACTTC.

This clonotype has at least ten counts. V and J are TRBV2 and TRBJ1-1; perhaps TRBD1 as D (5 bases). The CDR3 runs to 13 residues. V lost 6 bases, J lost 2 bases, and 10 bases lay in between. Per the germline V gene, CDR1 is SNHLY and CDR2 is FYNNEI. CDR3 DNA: TGTGCCAGCAGAACGACAGTTAACACTGAAGCTTTCTTT. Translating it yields CASRTTVNTEAFF.

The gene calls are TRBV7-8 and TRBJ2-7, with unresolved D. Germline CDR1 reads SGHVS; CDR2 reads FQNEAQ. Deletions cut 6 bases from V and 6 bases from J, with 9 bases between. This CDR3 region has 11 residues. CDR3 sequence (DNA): TGTGCCAGCAGTCATGGCTCCGAGCAGTACTTC. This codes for CASSHGSEQYF. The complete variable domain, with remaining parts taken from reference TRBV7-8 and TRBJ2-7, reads GAGVSQSPRYKVAKRGQDVALRCDPISGHVSLFWYQQALGQGPEFLTYFQNEAQLDKSGLPSDRFFAERPEGSVSTLKIQRTQQEDSAVYLCASSHGSEQYFGPGTRLTVT.

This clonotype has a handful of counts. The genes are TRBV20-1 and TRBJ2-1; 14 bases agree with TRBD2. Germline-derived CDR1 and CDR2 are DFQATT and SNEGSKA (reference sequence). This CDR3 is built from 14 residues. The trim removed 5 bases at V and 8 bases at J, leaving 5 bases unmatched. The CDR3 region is CSAPTSGGGDEQFF. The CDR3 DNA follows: TGCAGTGCTCCGACTAGCGGGGGGGGGGATGAGCAGTTCTTC.

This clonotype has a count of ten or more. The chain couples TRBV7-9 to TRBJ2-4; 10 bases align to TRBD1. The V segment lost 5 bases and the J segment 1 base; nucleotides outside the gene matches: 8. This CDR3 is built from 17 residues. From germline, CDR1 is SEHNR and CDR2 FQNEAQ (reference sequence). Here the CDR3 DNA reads TGTGCCAGCAGCCCACTGGACAGGGGGATTGCCAAAAACATTCAGTACTTC. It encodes CASSPLDRGIAKNIQYF. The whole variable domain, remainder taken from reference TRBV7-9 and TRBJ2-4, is DTGVSQNPRHKITKRGQNVTFRCDPISEHNRLYWYRQTLGQGPEFLTYFQNEAQLEKSRLLSDRFSAERPKGSFSTLEIQRTEQGDSAMYLCASSPLDRGIAKNIQYFGAGTRLSVL.

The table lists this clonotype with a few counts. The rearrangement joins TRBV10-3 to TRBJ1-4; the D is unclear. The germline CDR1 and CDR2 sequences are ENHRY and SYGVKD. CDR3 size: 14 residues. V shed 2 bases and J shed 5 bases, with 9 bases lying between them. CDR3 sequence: CAISEGMGNEKLFF. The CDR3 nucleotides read TGTGCCATCAGTGAGGGCATGGGGAATGAAAAACTGTTTTTT.

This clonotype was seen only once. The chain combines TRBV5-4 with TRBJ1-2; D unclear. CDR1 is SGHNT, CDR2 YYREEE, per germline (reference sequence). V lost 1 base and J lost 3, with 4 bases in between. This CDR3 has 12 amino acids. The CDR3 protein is CASSLFYYGYTF. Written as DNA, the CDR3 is TGTGCCAGCAGCTTGTTTTACTATGGCTACACCTTC.

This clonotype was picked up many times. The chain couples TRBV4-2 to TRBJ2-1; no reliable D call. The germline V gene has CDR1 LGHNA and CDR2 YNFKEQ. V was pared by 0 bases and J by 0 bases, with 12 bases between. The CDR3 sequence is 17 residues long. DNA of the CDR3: TGTGCCAGCAGCCAAGATCGGGCGAAAAGCTCCTACAATGAGCAGTTCTTC. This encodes CASSQDRAKSSYNEQFF.

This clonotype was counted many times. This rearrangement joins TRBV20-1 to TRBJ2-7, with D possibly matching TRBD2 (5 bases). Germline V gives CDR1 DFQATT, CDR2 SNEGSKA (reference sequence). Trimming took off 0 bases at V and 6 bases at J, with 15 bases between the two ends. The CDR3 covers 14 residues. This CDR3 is CSARDPGVRSEQYF. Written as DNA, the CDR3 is TGCAGTGCTAGAGATCCCGGGGTCCGGAGCGAGCAGTACTTC.

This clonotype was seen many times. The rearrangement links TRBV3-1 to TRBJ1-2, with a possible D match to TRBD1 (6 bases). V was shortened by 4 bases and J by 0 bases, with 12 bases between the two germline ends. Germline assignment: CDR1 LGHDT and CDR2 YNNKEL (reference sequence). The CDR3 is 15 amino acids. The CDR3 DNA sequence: TGTGCCAGCAGCCCCGGGACACTCGCTAACTATGGCTACACCTTC. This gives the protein CASSPGTLANYGYTF.